This T cell receptor beta chain came from a study of shared clonotypes between healthy human individuals. General study points: Since donors were few, the genetic and exposure-history diversity represented was limited. Sampling involved blood alone; tissue repertoires likely differ. About 5.2% was the fraction of naive CD4 clonotypes found shared across four donors.

Repertoires were generated with immunoSEQ multiplex PCR, while TCRdb's copy carries only in-frame clones and drops some. The table includes around 2.5 million clones, 93% detected once. With V trimmed by 4 bases and J by 4 bases, 11 bases remained unmatched. The CDR3 is 17 amino acids. The germline V gene encodes CDR1 SGDLS and CDR2 YYNGEE. Remarks on this clone: Antigen unknown.

This TCR came from a young man in good health. Some clones in this sample may be carry-over from other donors' samples. The rearrangement joins TRBV9 to TRBJ2-1; 10 nucleotides line up with TRBD2. The sequenced sample consisted of naive CD4+ T cells from PBMCs. Noted subset: CD45RA+ positively selected. CDR3 sequence: CASSKQSGLAAYNEQFF. The DNA of the CDR3 is TGTGCCAGCAGCAAACAATCTGGACTAGCGGCTTACAATGAGCAGTTCTTC. The full variable domain, in which reference TRBV9 and TRBJ2-1 provide the parts outside the CDR3, is DSGVTQTPKHLITATGQRVTLRCSPRSGDLSVYWYQQSLDQGLQFLIQYYNGEERAKGNILERFSAQQFPDLHSELNLSSLELGDSALYFCASSKQSGLAAYNEQFFGPGTRLTVL.